The next 12 T cell receptor beta chains were all read from a single sample in a study of blood T cell repertoires in COVID-19. Generated by immunoSEQ multiplex PCR, the TCRdb table keeps only in-frame clones and is missing some. This sample yields some 170,000 clones, of which 82% are seen a single time; approximately 8.7% belongs to the top ten. The specimen was peripheral blood. These receptors were collected from a woman in her seventies with acute or convalescent COVID-19.

This sequence joins TRBV6-1 and TRBJ1-2; the D is unclear. Germline CDR1 reads MNHNS; CDR2 reads SASEGT. This CDR3 comprises 19 residues. V lost 2 bases, J lost 0 bases, and 22 bases lay in between. DNA of the CDR3: TGTGCCAGCAGTGAACACCCGTCCCCTGCATGGAGCCCTAACTATGGCTACACCTTC. Amino acids: CASSEHPSPAWSPNYGYTF.

The chain uses TRBV24-1 and TRBJ2-1; D is perhaps TRBD1 (5 bases). Germline CDR1 KGHDR, CDR2 SFDVKD. Trimming pared 4 bases from V and 7 bases from J, leaving 19 bases between. The CDR3 is made up of 16 amino acids. The CDR3 bases are TGTGCCACCAGTGAACCAGGGCGAGGTACAGTAAATGAGCAGTTCTTC. Translated, it gives CATSEPGRGTVNEQFF.

DNA of the CDR3: TGCAGCGTTGGATCTGGCGGACAGAACACCCAGTATTTT. As protein: CSVGSGGQNTQYF. The chain uses TRBV29-1 and TRBJ2-3; D might be TRBD1 (6 bases). CDR3 length equals 13 residues. V was cut by 4 bases and J by 12 bases, with 20 bases left in between. CDR1 and CDR2 (germline): SQVTM, ANQGSEA.

This rearrangement joins TRBV10-3 to TRBJ1-5; 7 nucleotides align to TRBD1. V shed 5 bases, J shed 1 base, and the junction held 2 bases outside the gene matches. The germline V gene has CDR1 ENHRY and CDR2 SYGVKD. The CDR3 extends over 14 amino acids. The CDR3 sequence: CAISRDSSNQPQHF. Written as DNA, the CDR3 is TGTGCCATCAGTCGGGACAGCAGCAATCAGCCCCAGCATTTT.

This clone was found once. The chain has TRBV9 and TRBJ1-2, with 9 bases fitting TRBD1. V lost 0 bases to trimming and J lost 6 bases; unmatched junction nucleotides: 6. The CDR3 extends over 15 amino acids. Germline CDR1 reads SGDLS; CDR2 reads YYNGEE. The CDR3 region is CASSVAWDRADGYTF. DNA of the CDR3: TGTGCCAGCAGCGTAGCTTGGGACAGGGCGGATGGCTACACCTTC. Filled out from reference TRBV9 and TRBJ1-2, the complete variable domain reads DSGVTQTPKHLITATGQRVTLRCSPRSGDLSVYWYQQSLDQGLQFLIQYYNGEERAKGNILERFSAQQFPDLHSELNLSSLELGDSALYFCASSVAWDRADGYTFGSGTRLTVV.

This clone was counted between two and nine times. CDR3 in DNA: TGTGCCAGCAGCTCCGTCCGGGACAGGACTTACGAGCAGTACTTC. Amino acids: CASSSVRDRTYEQYF. V gene TRBV11-2 combines with J gene TRBJ2-7, with TRBD1 identical over 8 bases. The CDR3 has 15 amino acids. Germline V CDR1 and CDR2: SGHAT, FQNNGV. V gave up 4 bases and J gave up 4 bases; unmatched junction bases: 9.

The V and J genes are TRBV13 and TRBJ2-3, with TRBD2 matching over 10 bases. The V gene's germline CDR1 is PRHDT and CDR2 FYEKMQ (reference sequence). Unmatched junction bases numbered 14, after V lost 6 bases and J lost 8 bases. This CDR3 comprises 16 residues. CDR3 amino acids: CASRSILTSGAPTQYF. CDR3 DNA: TGTGCCAGCAGGTCGATCCTAACTAGCGGGGCACCTACGCAGTATTTT.

This clone was seen just once. This rearrangement joins TRBV7-9 to TRBJ1-1, with 7 bases that match TRBD1. The germline CDR1 and CDR2 sequences are SEHNR and FQNEAQ (reference sequence). The junction had 5 bases not matched to a gene; V was cut back by 6 bases and J by 1 base. This CDR3 has 14 amino acids. CDR3 in DNA: TGTGCCAGCAGTTATGGACAGGCGAACACTGAAGCTTTCTTT. Protein: CASSYGQANTEAFF.

The chain recombines TRBV10-3 with TRBJ1-5; tentatively, D is TRBD1 (6 bases). With 3 bases removed from V and 0 bases from J, the gap between germline ends came to 6 bases. The V gene's germline CDR1 is ENHRY and CDR2 SYGVKD. This CDR3 spans 14 amino acids. CDR3 bases: TGTGCCATCAGTGAACAGGGTAGCAATCAGCCCCAGCATTTT. Its translation: CAISEQGSNQPQHF.

The J gene is TRBJ1-2, the V gene TRBV2, with 7 bases aligning to TRBD1. Germline V gene data show CDR1 as SNHLY and CDR2 as FYNNEI. CDR3 length: 14 residues. The V gene end was trimmed by 6 bases and the J gene end by 2 bases; junction bases not matched to a gene: 6. The CDR3, as DNA: TGTGCCAGCAGCTTCGGACAGGAGAACTATGGCTACACCTTC. This gives the protein CASSFGQENYGYTF.

V is TRBV7-2 and J is TRBJ2-1; 7 bases align to TRBD2. CDR3 length equals 15 residues. Germline V gene lookup returns CDR1 SGHTA and CDR2 FQGNSA. Trimming took 0 bases from V and 4 from J; bases not matched to a gene: 3. This CDR3 is CASSLAAREYNEQFF. CDR3 nucleotides: TGTGCCAGCAGCTTAGCAGCGCGGGAGTACAATGAGCAGTTCTTC.

Here the CDR3 reads CASSRYGGANTEAFF. The CDR3 nucleotides are TGTGCCAGCTCACGATATGGGGGGGCGAACACTGAAGCTTTCTTT. The chain is built from TRBV18 and TRBJ1-1; possible D gene TRBD1, 6 bases. Germline CDR1 and CDR2: KGHSH and LQKENI. This CDR3 has 15 residues. The ends were cut back, 4 bases at V and 1 base at J, with 13 bases in the middle.